The sequence of this T cell receptor beta chain was determined in a study of regulatory T cells in long-lasting Graves disease. On the study more broadly: Newly diagnosed Graves' patients had taken antithyroid drugs under 3 months.

With V trimmed by 2 bases and J by 3 bases, 2 bases remained unmatched. Germline assignment: CDR1 SGHDT and CDR2 YYEEEE. The CDR3 sequence is 15 residues long. Construction of the TCR beta libraries employed iRepertoire HTBI primers in conjunction with Arm-PCR of CDR3 regions. TCRdb re-derived calls from the multiplex PCR reads in MiXCR, one entry per CDR3 protein. The repertoire consists of approximately 350,000 distinct CDR3 sequences, with about a sixth occurring once and the leading ten covering 25% to 30%. This clonotype was seen once. Its antigen is unknown. General study findings and limits: Persistent disease was associated with favored TRBV28 usage and with favored use of TRBJ1-2 and TRBJ2-5. TCR diversity was lower in persistent Graves' patients than in newly diagnosed ones.

Time point defined: newly diagnosed GD, antithyroid drugs for less than 3 months. Construction of the TCR library relied on RNA isolated from PBMCs. The authors diagnosed Graves' disease using American Thyroid Association guidelines. In addition, the sample was reused for a study of T cells in Graves' hyperthyroidism and ophthalmopathy.

This TCR came from a man in his forties or fifties with Graves disease. The material was peripheral blood mononuclear cells (PBMCs), obtained at new diagnosis, from a patient treated with antithyroid drugs. V and J are TRBV5-6 and TRBJ2-3; TRBD2 aligns across 11 bases. This CDR3 is CASSLRTSGTDTQYF. Here the CDR3 DNA reads TGTGCCAGCAGCTTAAGGACTAGCGGGACAGATACGCAGTATTTT.